One and the same sample provided the 10 T cell receptor beta chains below, sequenced in a study of blood T cell repertoires in COVID-19. Method: immunoSEQ multiplex PCR; TCRdb's copy keeps in-frame clones and lacks some. The table lists approximately 260,000 clones, 84% of them singletons. The sample consisted of peripheral blood. The receptors here all came from a human donor in a cohort sampled during active COVID-19.

This rearrangement joins TRBV7-2 to TRBJ2-1; D uncertain. V was shortened by 2 bases and J by 3 bases, with 11 bases between the two germline ends. The CDR3 extends over 15 amino acids. Germline V lookup: CDR1 SGHTA, CDR2 FQGNSA. The CDR3 reads CASSLSVLGYNEQFF. For the CDR3, the DNA is TGTGCCAGCAGCTTATCTGTACTCGGCTACAATGAGCAGTTCTTC.

The chain is built from TRBV6-1 and TRBJ1-2; 7 positions match TRBD1. The ends lost 5 bases at V and 8 bases at J; junction bases unmatched: 11. This CDR3 has 14 residues. The germline gives CDR1 MNHNS, CDR2 SASEGT. DNA for the CDR3: TGTGCCAGCAGTTTCCCAGACAGGGTTGACGGCTACACCTTC. Amino acids: CASSFPDRVDGYTF.

A note on this clone: Other DNA variants within this sample encode the same CDR3. This chain connects TRBV3-1 (or the pseudogene TRBV3-2) to TRBJ2-5, with a tentative D call TRBD2 (5 bases). The CDR3 covers 12 residues. Germline-derived CDR1 and CDR2 are LGHDT and YNNKEL (reference sequence). With 1 base removed from V and 5 bases from J, the gap between germline ends came to 5 bases. CDR3 in amino acids: CASSQAGETQYF. As DNA, the CDR3 is TGTGCCAGCAGCCAAGCGGGGGAGACCCAGTACTTC.

This chain uses TRBV5-1 with TRBJ2-7; the D gene is possibly TRBD1 (6 bases). Trimming stripped 4 bases from V and 2 bases from J, with 13 bases between. The CDR3 contains 14 residues. The germline CDR1 and CDR2 sequences are SGHRS and YFSETQ. CDR3 in amino acids: CASSQIRGPYEQYF. The CDR3 nucleotides read TGCGCCAGCAGCCAAATCAGGGGACCCTACGAGCAGTACTTC.

V gene TRBV7-2 combines with J gene TRBJ2-5, with 10 nucleotides matching TRBD1. Germline CDR1 reads SGHTA; CDR2 reads FQGNSA. J was trimmed by 3 bases and V by 5 bases; bases with no gene match: 9. The CDR3 has 16 amino acids. CDR3 sequence: CASSRRQGALEETQYF. As DNA, the CDR3 is TGTGCCAGCAGCCGTCGACAGGGGGCTTTAGAAGAGACCCAGTACTTC. Looking up the rest from reference TRBV7-2 and TRBJ2-5 gives the full variable domain: GAGVSQSPSNKVTEKGKDVELRCDPISGHTALYWYRQSLGQGLEFLIYFQGNSAPDKSGLPSDRFSAERTGGSVSTLTIQRTQQEDSAVYLCASSRRQGALEETQYFGPGTRLLVL.

This clone was seen repeatedly, ten times or more. J is TRBJ1-3 and V is TRBV6-5; D is unresolved. The CDR3 is 15 amino acids. V was clipped by 8 bases and J by 0 bases, with 14 bases between them. Germline lookup yields CDR1 MNHEY and CDR2 SVGAGI. The CDR3 sequence: CASRAASYSGNTIYF. In nucleotides, the CDR3 is TGTGCCAGCCGAGCGGCATCTTACTCTGGAAACACCATATATTTT.

The chain is built from TRBV18 and TRBJ1-1, with 9 bases that match TRBD1. The CDR3 consists of 14 residues. J gave up 5 bases and V 6 bases, and 7 bases lay outside the gene matches. CDR1 and CDR2 from the germline V gene are KGHSH and LQKENI. CDR3 loop: CASSPLDRGTEAFF. In DNA, the CDR3 is TGTGCCAGCTCCCCCCTGGACAGGGGTACTGAAGCTTTCTTT. The complete variable domain, with remaining parts taken from reference TRBV18 and TRBJ1-1, reads NAGVMQNPRHLVRRRGQEARLRCSPMKGHSHVYWYRQLPEEGLKFMVYLQKENIIDESGMPKERFSAEFPKEGPSILRIQQVVRGDSAAYFCASSPLDRGTEAFFGQGTRLTVV.

This clone turned up a few times. V usage is TRBV7-8 and J usage is TRBJ2-2; D ambiguous. This CDR3 is built from 14 residues. V was shortened by 4 bases and J by 0 bases, with 6 bases between the two germline ends. CDR1 and CDR2 (germline): SGHVS, FQNEAQ. DNA for the CDR3: TGTGCCAGCAGCTGGCAGACGAACACCGGGGAGCTGTTTTTT. Its protein product is CASSWQTNTGELFF.

The rearrangement uses TRBV19 and TRBJ2-7; D is unresolved. Trimming removed 5 bases at V and 0 bases at J, with 14 bases between. The CDR3 is 15 residues long. Germline loops: CDR1 LNHDA, CDR2 SQIVND (reference sequence). The CDR3 DNA is TGTGCCAGTAGTGTCACACCTCAAAGCTCCTACGAGCAGTACTTC. Translation: CASSVTPQSSYEQYF.

The rearrangement joins TRBV3-1 (or the pseudogene TRBV3-2) to TRBJ2-1; 10 positions agree with TRBD2. This CDR3 has 15 amino acids. From germline, CDR1 is LGHDT and CDR2 YNNKEL (reference sequence). V lost 2 bases and J lost 9; bases outside the gene matches: 7. Here the CDR3 DNA reads TGTGCCAGCAGCCAAACCACTAGCGGGGTGGCTGAGCAGTTCTTC. Its translation is CASSQTTSGVAEQFF.